This T cell receptor beta chain originates from a study of blood T cell repertoires in COVID-19. Study-level information: Sample material is recorded as cDNA or gDNA derived from T cells, B-cell-depleted T cells, or PBMCs.

CDR3 size: 14 residues. Unmatched junction bases numbered 7, after V lost 4 bases and J lost 6 bases. Germline CDR1 reads SNHLY; CDR2 reads FYNNEI. Per the study methods: Nucleated cell number was recorded as an estimate derived from reference gene primer amplification. Produced via immunoSEQ multiplex PCR; TCRdb's table is partial and in-frame only. The V and J calls and clone size are taken from that table; D and trimming were inferred from the DNA. The sample consists of over 200,000 clones, about 80% of them appearing once. The sequence was collected from a man aged 45-60 years with active or convalescent COVID-19. The chain is built from TRBV2 and TRBJ2-7, with 9 bases lining up with TRBD1. The material sequenced was peripheral blood. Written as DNA, the CDR3 is TGTGCCAGCAGTGCGGGACAGGGTATAGGCGAGCAGTACTTC. Translating gives CASSAGQGIGEQYF. The entire variable domain, with the rest obtained from reference TRBV2 and TRBJ2-7, is as follows: EPEVTQTPSHQVTQMGQEVILRCVPISNHLYFYWYRQILGQKVEFLVSFYNNEISEKSEIFDDQFSVERPDGSNFTLKIRSTKLEDSAMYFCASSAGQGIGEQYFGPGTRLTVT.